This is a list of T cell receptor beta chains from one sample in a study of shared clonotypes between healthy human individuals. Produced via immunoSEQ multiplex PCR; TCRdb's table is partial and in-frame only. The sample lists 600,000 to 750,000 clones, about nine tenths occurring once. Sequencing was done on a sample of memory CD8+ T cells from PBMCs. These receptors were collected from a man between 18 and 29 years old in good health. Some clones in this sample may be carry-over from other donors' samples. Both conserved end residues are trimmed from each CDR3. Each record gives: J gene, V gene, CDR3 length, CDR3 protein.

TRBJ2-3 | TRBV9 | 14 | ASSHKPGGGEDTQY
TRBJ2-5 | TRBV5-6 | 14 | ASSSPGEGVGETQY
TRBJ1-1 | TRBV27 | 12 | ASRDLMGNTEAF
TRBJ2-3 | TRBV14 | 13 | ASSLTSGRGGTQY
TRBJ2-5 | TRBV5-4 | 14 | ASSLVEGGPLLTQY
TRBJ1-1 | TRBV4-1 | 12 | ASSHIRGGTEAF
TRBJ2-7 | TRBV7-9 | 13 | ASSPRAGLAYEQY
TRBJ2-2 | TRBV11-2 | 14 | ASSLDVTPYTGELF
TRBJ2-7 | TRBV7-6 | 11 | ASSLGRSYEQY
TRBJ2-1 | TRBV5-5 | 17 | ASSPEGVRLAGVYNEQF
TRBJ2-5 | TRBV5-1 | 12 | ASSPSGRQETQY
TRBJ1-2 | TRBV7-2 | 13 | ASSLGLRDSYGYT
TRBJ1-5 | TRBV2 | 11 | ATGQYSNQPQH
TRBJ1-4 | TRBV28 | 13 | ASSSDRATNEKLF
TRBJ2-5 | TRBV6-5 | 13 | ASSLFDRGGETQY
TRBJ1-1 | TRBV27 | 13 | ASSSVQGGHTEAF
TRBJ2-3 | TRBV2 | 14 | ASRVRGTTSTDTQY
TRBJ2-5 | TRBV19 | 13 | ASSILAGGIETQY
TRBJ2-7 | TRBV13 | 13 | ASSQRGLASYEQY
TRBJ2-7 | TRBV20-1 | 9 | SGGGSHEQY
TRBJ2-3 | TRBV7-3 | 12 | ASSHMGMTDTQY
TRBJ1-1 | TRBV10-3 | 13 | AIWDRGTGNTEAF
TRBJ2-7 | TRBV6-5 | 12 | ASSSSLEVREQY
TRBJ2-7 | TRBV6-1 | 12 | ASSEALGLPVWY
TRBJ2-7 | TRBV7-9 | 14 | ASSLISRTGPYEQY
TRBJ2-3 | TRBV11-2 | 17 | ASSLDTELAGGRRDTQY
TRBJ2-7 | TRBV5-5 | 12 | ASSPGQRAYEQY
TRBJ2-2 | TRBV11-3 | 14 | ASSQSTQPNTGELF
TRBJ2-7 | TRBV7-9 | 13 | ASSPLQSRKVEQY
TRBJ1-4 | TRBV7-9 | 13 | ASSFPTGGKEKLF
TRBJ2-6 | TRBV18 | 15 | ASSPPKGAAGANVLT
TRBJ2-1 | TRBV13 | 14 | ASSQATGGAYNEQF
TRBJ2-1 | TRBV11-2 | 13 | ASSVTSGRVDEQF